This is a list of T cell receptor beta chains from one sample in a study of T cells in Graves' hyperthyroidism and ophthalmopathy. TCRdb processed the multiplex PCR reads anew with MiXCR; each CDR3 protein has one entry. The sample carries approximately 400,000 distinct CDR3 sequences, around 15% recorded once. Sequences were obtained from blood. Source of these receptors: a woman between 25 and 40 years old with Graves' ophthalmopathy. Each CDR3 is given with its conserved first and last residue. Fields, in order: J gene, D gene, V gene, clone size, CDR3 DNA, CDR3 protein. D genes are given only for firm matches. Clone size appears in some rows only: once, few, many, or a class for an expanded clone.

TRBJ2-2 | - | TRBV3-1 | many | TGTGCCAGCAGCCGGGACATATGGTCACCCCTCACCGGGGAGCTGTTTTTT | CASSRDIWSPLTGELFF
TRBJ1-5 | TRBD1 | TRBV7-8 | many | TGTGCCAGCAGCTTAGAAGGGGGCAGCAATCAGCCCCAGCATTTT | CASSLEGGSNQPQHF
TRBJ1-5 | - | TRBV6-1 | many | TGTGCCAGCTTGACCGGGAGCAATCAGCCCCAGCATTTT | CASLTGSNQPQHF
TRBJ2-3 | - | TRBV6-2/TRBV6-3 | many | TGTGCCAGCAGGGAGAGCACAGATACGCAGTATTTT | CASRESTDTQYF
TRBJ2-7 | TRBD1 | TRBV12-3/TRBV12-4 | many | TGTGCCAGCACCTCCGGGACAGGGGGTGGGTTCGAGCAGTACTTC | CASTSGTGGGFEQYF
TRBJ1-5 | - | TRBV10-3 | few | TGTGCCATCAGTGATGGGTCCCCAGGGCCCCAGCATTTT | CAISDGSPGPQHF
TRBJ2-7 | TRBD1 | TRBV12-3/TRBV12-4 | many | TGTGCCAGCAGTTTGAACAGGGGCGCTCCCCCCTCCTACGAGCAGTACTTC | CASSLNRGAPPSYEQYF
TRBJ2-1 | TRBD1 | TRBV5-6 | many | TGTGCCAGCAGGCCCCAACACAGGGGACGCTACAATGAGCAGTTCTTC | CASRPQHRGRYNEQFF
TRBJ2-1 | - | TRBV20-1 | few | TGCAGTGCTAGCCACATTTCGAGCTCCTACAATGAGCAGTTCTTC | CSASHISSSYNEQFF
TRBJ2-5 | - | TRBV20-1 | many | TGCAGTGCTAGAGAGGGCGCGGAGACCCAGTACTTC | CSAREGAETQYF
TRBJ2-3 | TRBD2 | TRBV4-1 | few | TGCGCCAGCAGCCAAGCTTGGAGCGGGGGGCGCTCAGATACGCAGTATTTT | CASSQAWSGGRSDTQYF
TRBJ1-1 | TRBD1 | TRBV10-2 | few | TGCGCCAGCAGTGAGTTGACAGGGGCGGGGACTGAAGCTTTCTTT | CASSELTGAGTEAFF
TRBJ2-1 | - | TRBV3-1 | - | TGTGCCAGCAGCCTAAGGCGGGGTGGCCCCAATGAGCAGTTCTTC | CASSLRRGGPNEQFF
TRBJ2-1 | TRBD2 | TRBV5-1 | few | TGCGCCAGCAGCTTTTTAGCGGGGGGGCCAATCGGGCATGAGCAGTTCTTC | CASSFLAGGPIGHEQFF
TRBJ2-4 | - | TRBV30 | many | TGTGCCTGGAGTGCCCCCAGGGCCCCAGCCAAAAACATTCAGTACTTC | CAWSAPRAPAKNIQYF
TRBJ2-3 | TRBD2 | TRBV7-9 | - | TGTGCCAGCAGCCCACGGGGACTAGCGGGGGGCTGGGCAGATACGCAGTATTTT | CASSPRGLAGGWADTQYF
TRBJ2-7 | TRBD1 | TRBV3-1 | - | TGTGCCAGCAGCCAGGATTCAGGGGGCCACGAGCAGTACTTC | CASSQDSGGHEQYF
TRBJ2-5 | TRBD2 | TRBV20-1 | few | TGCAGTGCTGACGGAGGCGGGGGGGCGGAGACCCAGTACTTC | CSADGGGGAETQYF
TRBJ2-2 | TRBD1 | TRBV5-1 | many | TGCGCCAGCAGCTGGCACAGGGGGCCGAAGAACACCGGGGAGCTGTTTTTT | CASSWHRGPKNTGELFF
TRBJ2-1 | - | TRBV7-3 | many | TGTGCCAGCAGCCCCCTCCTATTCGATGAGCAGTTCTTC | CASSPLLFDEQFF
TRBJ1-5 | - | TRBV19 | many | TGTGCCAGTAGTATCCCGGGCCGCAATCAGCCCCAGCATTTT | CASSIPGRNQPQHF
TRBJ1-1 | - | TRBV20-1 | many | TGCAGTGTACGACAGGCCATGAACACTGAAGCTTTCTTT | CSVRQAMNTEAFF
TRBJ1-2 | - | TRBV20-1 | many | TGCAGTGCTAGAGGTTCGGTGGGACAACTAAACTATGGCTACACCTTC | CSARGSVGQLNYGYTF
TRBJ2-5 | - | TRBV7-9 | few | TGTGCCAGCACGAACAAAGAGACCCAGTACTTC | CASTNKETQYF
TRBJ2-7 | TRBD1 | TRBV27 | many | TGTGCCAGCAGCCCAAGGACAGGAACGATATCGCCTTACGAGCAGTACTTC | CASSPRTGTISPYEQYF
TRBJ2-3 | - | TRBV11-3 | many | TGTGCCAGCAGCTTAGAAACCTCGGATACGCAGTATTTT | CASSLETSDTQYF
TRBJ1-1 | - | TRBV5-8 | many | TGTGCCAGCAGCGACTCAGGGACCGGTATGGCTTTCTTT | CASSDSGTGMAFF
TRBJ1-2 | - | TRBV5-1 | many | TGCGCCAGCAGCTTGGTACAGGGACACTATGGCTACACCTTC | CASSLVQGHYGYTF
TRBJ1-1 | - | TRBV7-6 | - | TGTGCCAGCAGCTCGGGTCGGGGAAGGGACACTGAAGCTTTCTTT | CASSSGRGRDTEAFF
TRBJ1-6 | - | TRBV30 | many | TGTGCCTGGAGTGACCGGGCCGCGGGGGACTCACCCCTCCACTTT | CAWSDRAAGDSPLHF
TRBJ2-6 | - | TRBV20-1 | many | TGCAGTGCTAGAGATCACGGGGACTCTGGGGCCAACGTCCTGACTTTC | CSARDHGDSGANVLTF
TRBJ1-3 | - | TRBV2 | many | TGTGCCAGCAGTGTACACAGGGATTCTTCTGGAAACACCATATATTTT | CASSVHRDSSGNTIYF
TRBJ2-7 | - | TRBV6-1 | few | TGTGCCAGCAGCCCCTTAGGAGGGGGCCTTTCCTTCCCCTCCTACGAGCAGTACTTC | CASSPLGGGLSFPSYEQYF